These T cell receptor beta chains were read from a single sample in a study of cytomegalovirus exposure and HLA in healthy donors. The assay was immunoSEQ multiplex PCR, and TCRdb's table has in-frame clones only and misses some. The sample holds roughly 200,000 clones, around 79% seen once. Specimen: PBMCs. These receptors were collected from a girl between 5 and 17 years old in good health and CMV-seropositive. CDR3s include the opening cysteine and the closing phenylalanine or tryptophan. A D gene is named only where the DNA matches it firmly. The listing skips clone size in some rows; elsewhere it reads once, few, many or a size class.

CDR3 protein: CASSLGPLAGTAKNIQYF
CDR3 DNA: TGTGCCAGCAGCTTAGGCCCCCTAGCGGGCACAGCCAAAAACATTCAGTACTTC
CDR3 length: 18
V gene: TRBV7-6
D gene: TRBD2
J gene: TRBJ2-4
clone size: NA

CDR3 protein: CASTRGVAGAVNTGELFF
CDR3 DNA: TGCGCCAGCACCCGGGGGGTAGCGGGGGCCGTGAACACCGGGGAGCTGTTTTTT
CDR3 length: 18
V gene: TRBV5-1
D gene: TRBD2
J gene: TRBJ2-2
clone size: NA

CDR3 protein: CASSASGSPYEQYF
CDR3 DNA: TGTGCCAGCAGCGCCTCCGGGAGCCCTTACGAGCAGTACTTC
CDR3 length: 14
V gene: TRBV9
D gene: NA
J gene: TRBJ2-7
clone size: NA

CDR3 protein: CSVDSLAKNIQYF
CDR3 DNA: TGCAGCGTTGACAGTCTAGCCAAAAACATTCAGTACTTC
CDR3 length: 13
V gene: TRBV29-1
D gene: NA
J gene: TRBJ2-4
clone size: NA

CDR3 protein: CASSSAPDRGDGYTF
CDR3 DNA: TGTGCCAGCAGCTCCGCCCCGGACAGGGGGGATGGCTACACCTTC
CDR3 length: 15
V gene: TRBV7-2
D gene: TRBD1
J gene: TRBJ1-2
clone size: NA

CDR3 protein: CASSTRTGADTQYF
CDR3 DNA: TGTGCCAGCAGTACCCGGACAGGGGCAGATACGCAGTATTTT
CDR3 length: 14
V gene: TRBV27
D gene: TRBD1
J gene: TRBJ2-3
clone size: NA

CDR3 protein: CASSALQGVTEAFF
CDR3 DNA: TGTGCCAGCAGCGCTTTGCAGGGGGTCACTGAAGCTTTCTTT
CDR3 length: 14
V gene: TRBV7-7
D gene: TRBD1
J gene: TRBJ1-1
clone size: NA

CDR3 protein: CASSHPGGYYNEQFF
CDR3 DNA: TGCGCCAGCAGCCACCCCGGGGGGTACTACAATGAGCAGTTCTTC
CDR3 length: 15
V gene: TRBV4-1
D gene: TRBD2
J gene: TRBJ2-1
clone size: NA

CDR3 protein: CATSARGTAYEQYF
CDR3 DNA: TGTGCCACCAGCGCCCGAGGGACAGCCTACGAGCAGTACTTC
CDR3 length: 14
V gene: TRBV15
D gene: TRBD1
J gene: TRBJ2-7
clone size: NA

CDR3 protein: CASSPPASGGHEQYF
CDR3 DNA: TGTGCCAGCTCACCACCAGCTAGCGGGGGGCACGAGCAGTACTTC
CDR3 length: 15
V gene: TRBV18
D gene: TRBD2
J gene: TRBJ2-7
clone size: NA

CDR3 protein: CASSPTGANTEAFF
CDR3 DNA: TGTGCCAGCAGCCCGACAGGGGCGAACACTGAAGCTTTCTTT
CDR3 length: 14
V gene: TRBV6-6
D gene: TRBD1
J gene: TRBJ1-1
clone size: NA

CDR3 protein: CASSSGATSGGADNEQFF
CDR3 DNA: TGCGCCAGCAGCTCGGGGGCGACTAGCGGGGGGGCCGACAATGAGCAGTTCTTC
CDR3 length: 18
V gene: TRBV5-1
D gene: TRBD2
J gene: TRBJ2-1
clone size: NA

CDR3 protein: CASSGNRNDHTIYF
CDR3 DNA: TGTGCCAGCAGCGGAAACAGGAATGACCACACCATATATTTT
CDR3 length: 14
V gene: TRBV7-2
D gene: NA
J gene: TRBJ1-3
clone size: NA

CDR3 protein: CASSVEGGEQFF
CDR3 DNA: TGTGCCAGCAGTGTGGAGGGTGGTGAGCAGTTCTTC
CDR3 length: 12
V gene: TRBV2
D gene: NA
J gene: TRBJ2-1
clone size: NA

CDR3 protein: CASSQEYGFGNNQPQHF
CDR3 DNA: TGCGCCAGCAGCCAAGAGTACGGTTTTGGTAACAATCAGCCCCAGCATTTT
CDR3 length: 17
V gene: TRBV4-3
D gene: NA
J gene: TRBJ1-5
clone size: few

CDR3 protein: CASSPGLAGGKLPYEQYF
CDR3 DNA: TGTGCCAGCAGCCCGGGACTAGCGGGGGGGAAACTACCCTACGAGCAGTACTTC
CDR3 length: 18
V gene: TRBV7-9
D gene: TRBD2
J gene: TRBJ2-7
clone size: NA

CDR3 protein: CASSVAPWGDVYGYTF
CDR3 DNA: TGTGCCAGCAGCGTAGCCCCATGGGGAGATGTATATGGCTACACCTTC
CDR3 length: 16
V gene: TRBV9
D gene: NA
J gene: TRBJ1-2
clone size: NA

CDR3 protein: CASSLGQVNQPQHF
CDR3 DNA: TGTGCCAGCAGCTTAGGGCAGGTCAATCAGCCCCAGCATTTT
CDR3 length: 14
V gene: TRBV7-8
D gene: NA
J gene: TRBJ1-5
clone size: NA

CDR3 protein: CASSPEQGEVDTQYF
CDR3 DNA: TGTGCCAGCAGCCCGGAGCAGGGGGAGGTAGATACGCAGTATTTT
CDR3 length: 15
V gene: TRBV5-6
D gene: NA
J gene: TRBJ2-3
clone size: NA

CDR3 protein: CASSLGGLAGMYSYNEQFF
CDR3 DNA: TGTGCCAGCAGCTTAGGAGGACTAGCGGGAATGTACTCCTACAATGAGCAGTTCTTC
CDR3 length: 19
V gene: TRBV7-8
D gene: TRBD2
J gene: TRBJ2-1
clone size: NA

CDR3 protein: CASSLDGQTYEQYF
CDR3 DNA: TGCGCCAGCAGCTTGGATGGACAGACCTACGAGCAGTACTTC
CDR3 length: 14
V gene: TRBV5-1
D gene: NA
J gene: TRBJ2-7
clone size: NA

CDR3 protein: CASSSVPYEQYF
CDR3 DNA: TGTGCCAGCAGTTCCGTTCCCTACGAGCAGTACTTC
CDR3 length: 12
V gene: TRBV27
D gene: NA
J gene: TRBJ2-7
clone size: few

CDR3 protein: CASSARDRGRYSNQPQHF
CDR3 DNA: TGTGCCAGCAGTGCAAGGGACAGGGGACGCTATAGCAATCAGCCCCAGCATTTT
CDR3 length: 18
V gene: TRBV2
D gene: TRBD1
J gene: TRBJ1-5
clone size: NA

CDR3 protein: CASGFIRGEAFF
CDR3 DNA: TGTGCTAGTGGTTTTATTCGCGGAGAAGCTTTCTTT
CDR3 length: 12
V gene: TRBV12-5
D gene: NA
J gene: TRBJ1-1
clone size: NA

CDR3 protein: CASSQDGRANYGYTF
CDR3 DNA: TGCGCCAGCAGCCAAGATGGTCGAGCTAACTATGGCTACACCTTC
CDR3 length: 15
V gene: TRBV4-3
D gene: NA
J gene: TRBJ1-2
clone size: NA

CDR3 protein: CASRGDTDTQYF
CDR3 DNA: TGTGCCAGCCGGGGGGACACAGATACGCAGTATTTT
CDR3 length: 12
V gene: TRBV27
D gene: TRBD2
J gene: TRBJ2-3
clone size: NA

CDR3 protein: CASSPGDRADSPLHF
CDR3 DNA: TGTGCCAGCAGTCCAGGGGACAGGGCGGATTCACCCCTCCACTTT
CDR3 length: 15
V gene: TRBV6-6
D gene: TRBD1
J gene: TRBJ1-6
clone size: few

CDR3 protein: CASSEMDRNYGYTF
CDR3 DNA: TGTGCCAGCAGTGAGATGGACAGGAACTATGGCTACACCTTC
CDR3 length: 14
V gene: TRBV25-1
D gene: TRBD1
J gene: TRBJ1-2
clone size: NA

CDR3 protein: CASSPSQGGFEKLFF
CDR3 DNA: TGTGCCAGCAGCCCATCACAGGGGGGTTTTGAAAAACTGTTTTTT
CDR3 length: 15
V gene: TRBV6-5
D gene: TRBD1
J gene: TRBJ1-4
clone size: NA

CDR3 protein: CASKGGTDEQYF
CDR3 DNA: TGTGCCAGCAAGGGGGGGACCGATGAGCAGTACTTC
CDR3 length: 12
V gene: TRBV6-5
D gene: NA
J gene: TRBJ2-7
clone size: NA

CDR3 protein: CSGISLIGTGLANYGYTF
CDR3 DNA: TGCAGCGGGATCTCGTTAATAGGGACAGGGTTAGCTAACTATGGCTACACCTTC
CDR3 length: 18
V gene: TRBV29-1
D gene: TRBD1
J gene: TRBJ1-2
clone size: NA

CDR3 protein: CASSPGQGIPGELFF
CDR3 DNA: TGTGCCAGCAGCCCGGGACAGGGTATCCCCGGGGAGCTGTTTTTT
CDR3 length: 15
V gene: TRBV9
D gene: TRBD1
J gene: TRBJ2-2
clone size: NA

CDR3 protein: CASSGQGAGANVLTF
CDR3 DNA: TGTGCCAGCAGCGGACAGGGAGCTGGGGCCAACGTCCTGACTTTC
CDR3 length: 15
V gene: TRBV2
D gene: TRBD1
J gene: TRBJ2-6
clone size: NA

CDR3 protein: CSVRRDRSSYEQYF
CDR3 DNA: TGCAGCGTCCGAAGGGACAGGAGCTCCTACGAGCAGTACTTC
CDR3 length: 14
V gene: TRBV29-1
D gene: TRBD1
J gene: TRBJ2-7
clone size: NA

CDR3 protein: CASSQDQVSGISNQPQHF
CDR3 DNA: TGCGCCAGCAGCCAAGATCAGGTGTCCGGGATAAGCAATCAGCCCCAGCATTTT
CDR3 length: 18
V gene: TRBV4-1
D gene: NA
J gene: TRBJ1-5
clone size: NA

CDR3 protein: CASSHIYGYTF
CDR3 DNA: TGCGCCAGCAGCCACATCTATGGCTACACCTTC
CDR3 length: 11
V gene: TRBV4-1
D gene: NA
J gene: TRBJ1-2
clone size: NA

CDR3 protein: CASREYPRGTDTQYF
CDR3 DNA: TGTGCCAGCCGAGAGTATCCTCGGGGCACAGATACGCAGTATTTT
CDR3 length: 15
V gene: TRBV6-5
D gene: NA
J gene: TRBJ2-3
clone size: NA

CDR3 protein: CASSSRQGYGYTF
CDR3 DNA: TGCGCCAGCAGCTCCAGACAGGGCTATGGCTACACCTTC
CDR3 length: 13
V gene: TRBV5-1
D gene: TRBD1
J gene: TRBJ1-2
clone size: few

CDR3 protein: CASRDPGDTGELFF
CDR3 DNA: TGTGCCAGCAGGGACCCGGGGGACACCGGGGAGCTGTTTTTT
CDR3 length: 14
V gene: TRBV27
D gene: NA
J gene: TRBJ2-2
clone size: NA

CDR3 protein: CASSLGGQGGYEQYF
CDR3 DNA: TGTGCCAGCAGCTTGGGGGGACAGGGAGGTTACGAGCAGTACTTC
CDR3 length: 15
V gene: TRBV5-4
D gene: TRBD1
J gene: TRBJ2-7
clone size: few

CDR3 protein: CATSPPLGQSSYEQYF
CDR3 DNA: TGTGCCACCAGCCCACCCCTGGGACAGAGCTCCTACGAGCAGTACTTC
CDR3 length: 16
V gene: TRBV15
D gene: TRBD1
J gene: TRBJ2-7
clone size: NA

CDR3 protein: CASSQDGRQGYGYTF
CDR3 DNA: TGCGCCAGCAGCCAAGATGGGAGACAGGGGTATGGCTACACCTTC
CDR3 length: 15
V gene: TRBV4-1
D gene: TRBD1
J gene: TRBJ1-2
clone size: NA

CDR3 protein: CASSPAGQGTDTQYF
CDR3 DNA: TGCGCCAGCAGCCCGGCAGGACAGGGAACAGATACGCAGTATTTT
CDR3 length: 15
V gene: TRBV5-1
D gene: TRBD1
J gene: TRBJ2-3
clone size: NA

CDR3 protein: CASSLETPPDEQYF
CDR3 DNA: TGCGCCAGCAGCTTGGAAACACCGCCTGACGAGCAGTACTTC
CDR3 length: 14
V gene: TRBV5-1
D gene: NA
J gene: TRBJ2-7
clone size: NA

CDR3 protein: CASSPGQGNSPLHF
CDR3 DNA: TGTGCCAGCTCTCCTGGACAGGGGAACTCACCCCTCCACTTT
CDR3 length: 14
V gene: TRBV18
D gene: TRBD1
J gene: TRBJ1-6
clone size: NA

CDR3 protein: CASSGTSGGGDTQYF
CDR3 DNA: TGTGCCAGCAGCGGGACTAGCGGGGGTGGTGATACGCAGTATTTT
CDR3 length: 15
V gene: TRBV9
D gene: TRBD2
J gene: TRBJ2-3
clone size: NA

CDR3 protein: CASSSGTFQETQYF
CDR3 DNA: TGTGCCAGCAGTTCTGGGACTTTCCAAGAGACCCAGTACTTC
CDR3 length: 14
V gene: TRBV9
D gene: NA
J gene: TRBJ2-5
clone size: NA

CDR3 protein: CASPVGGLPYNEQFF
CDR3 DNA: TGTGCCAGCCCCGTAGGGGGACTACCGTACAATGAGCAGTTCTTC
CDR3 length: 15
V gene: TRBV9
D gene: NA
J gene: TRBJ2-1
clone size: NA

CDR3 protein: CASSFWGQGNEQFF
CDR3 DNA: TGTGCCAGCAGTTTCTGGGGGCAAGGGAATGAGCAGTTCTTC
CDR3 length: 14
V gene: TRBV27
D gene: NA
J gene: TRBJ2-1
clone size: NA

CDR3 protein: CASSLTSGDTDTQYF
CDR3 DNA: TGTGCCAGTAGCCTTACTAGCGGGGACACAGATACGCAGTATTTT
CDR3 length: 15
V gene: TRBV19
D gene: TRBD2
J gene: TRBJ2-3
clone size: once

CDR3 protein: CASSHLGRGSPDTQYF
CDR3 DNA: TGTGCCAGCAGCCATCTCGGGCGGGGTTCCCCAGATACGCAGTATTTT
CDR3 length: 16
V gene: TRBV14
D gene: NA
J gene: TRBJ2-3
clone size: NA